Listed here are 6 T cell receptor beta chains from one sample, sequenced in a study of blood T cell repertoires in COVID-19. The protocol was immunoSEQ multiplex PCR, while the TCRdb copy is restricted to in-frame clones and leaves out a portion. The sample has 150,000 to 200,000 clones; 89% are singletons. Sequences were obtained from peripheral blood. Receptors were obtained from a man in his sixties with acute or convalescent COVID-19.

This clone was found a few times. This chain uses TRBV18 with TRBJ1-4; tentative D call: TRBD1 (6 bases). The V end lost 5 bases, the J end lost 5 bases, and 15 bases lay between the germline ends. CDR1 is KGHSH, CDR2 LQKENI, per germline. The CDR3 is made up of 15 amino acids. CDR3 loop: CASSGRKDRNEKLFF. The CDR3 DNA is TGTGCCAGCTCAGGGAGAAAAGACAGGAATGAAAAACTGTTTTTT.

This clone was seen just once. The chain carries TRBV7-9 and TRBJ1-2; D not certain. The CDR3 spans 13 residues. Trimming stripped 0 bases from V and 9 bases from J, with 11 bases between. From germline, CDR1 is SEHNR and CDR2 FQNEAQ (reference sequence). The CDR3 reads CASSLARGYSYTF. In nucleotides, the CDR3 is TGTGCCAGCAGCTTAGCGAGAGGGTACAGCTACACCTTC.

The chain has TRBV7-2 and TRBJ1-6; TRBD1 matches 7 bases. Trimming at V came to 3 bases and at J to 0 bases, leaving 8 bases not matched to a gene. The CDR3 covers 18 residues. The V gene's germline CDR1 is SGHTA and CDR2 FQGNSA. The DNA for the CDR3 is TGTGCCAGCAGCTTCTCCACAGGGGAGAGCTCCTATAATTCACCCCTCCACTTT. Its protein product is CASSFSTGESSYNSPLHF. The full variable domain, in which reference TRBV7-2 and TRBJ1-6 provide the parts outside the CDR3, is GAGVSQSPSNKVTEKGKDVELRCDPISGHTALYWYRQSLGQGLEFLIYFQGNSAPDKSGLPSDRFSAERTGGSVSTLTIQRTQQEDSAVYLCASSFSTGESSYNSPLHFGNGTRLTVT.

This CDR3 reads CASSYSDRGRSGKLFF. CDR3 in DNA: TGTGCCAGCAGTTATAGTGACAGGGGGCGCTCGGGAAAACTGTTTTTT. This rearrangement joins TRBV6-5 to TRBJ1-4; 10 bases are shared with TRBD1. Germline CDR1 and CDR2: MNHEY and SVGAGI. CDR3 size: 16 residues. J lost 10 bases, V lost 3 bases, and 11 bases had no gene match.

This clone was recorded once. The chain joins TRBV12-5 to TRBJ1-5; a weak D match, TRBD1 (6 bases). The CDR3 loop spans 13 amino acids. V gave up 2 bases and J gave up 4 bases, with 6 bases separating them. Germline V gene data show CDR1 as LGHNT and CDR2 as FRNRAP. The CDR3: CASGLTGNQPQHF. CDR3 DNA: TGTGCTAGTGGTTTGACAGGGAATCAGCCCCAGCATTTT.

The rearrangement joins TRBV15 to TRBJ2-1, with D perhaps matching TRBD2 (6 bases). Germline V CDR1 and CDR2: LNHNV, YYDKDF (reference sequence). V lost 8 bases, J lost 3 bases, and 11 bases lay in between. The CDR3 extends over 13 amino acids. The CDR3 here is CATRAGNYNEQFF. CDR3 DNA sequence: TGTGCCACCCGGGCGGGAAACTACAATGAGCAGTTCTTC. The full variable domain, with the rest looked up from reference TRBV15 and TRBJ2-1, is DAMVIQNPRYQVTQFGKPVTLSCSQTLNHNVMYWYQQKSSQAPKLLFHYYDKDFNNEADTPDNFQSRRPNTSFCFLDIRSPGLGDTAMYLCATRAGNYNEQFFGPGTRLTVL.